The rows below give T cell receptor beta chains drawn from one sample of a study of PD-L1 blockade in urothelial cancer. Assay: immunoSEQ multiplex PCR; the TCRdb copy retains only in-frame clones and omits some. The sample contains 50,000 to 70,000 clones, roughly four fifths of which appear only once. Sequenced material: PBMCs, taken around atezolizumab (anti-PD-L1) treatment. The receptors here all came from a man aged 65-85 years with urothelial cancer. CDR3s include the opening cysteine and the closing phenylalanine or tryptophan. D genes are given only for firm matches. Only some rows state a clone size, as once, few, many or a class for expanded clones.

J,size,D,V,DNA,CDR3
TRBJ2-1,-,-,TRBV6-1,TGTGCCAGCAGCTATATCCCACCCGAGCAGTTCTTC,CASSYIPPEQFF
TRBJ2-2,-,-,TRBV29-1,TGCAGCGTTGAGTGGGGCGCTAGCACCGGGGAGCTGTTTTTT,CSVEWGASTGELFF
TRBJ2-1,-,-,TRBV7-3,TGTGCCAGCAGCTTAACTAGCGCCAATGAGCAGTTCTTC,CASSLTSANEQFF
TRBJ1-5,-,-,TRBV19,TGTGCCAGTAGTATCGGCGGGGTAAGCAATCAGCCCCAGCATTTT,CASSIGGVSNQPQHF
TRBJ2-7,once,TRBD2,TRBV27,TGTGCCAGCAGTATTACTAGCGGTTACGAGCAGTACTTC,CASSITSGYEQYF
TRBJ2-5,-,-,TRBV27,TGTGCCAGCAGTTTCCGTGGGAGTGAGACCCAGTACTTC,CASSFRGSETQYF
TRBJ2-7,-,TRBD1,TRBV9,TGTGCCAGCAGCGTATCCTGGACAGGGGCCCACGAGCAGTACTTC,CASSVSWTGAHEQYF
TRBJ2-1,-,TRBD2,TRBV7-9,TGTGCCAGCAGCTTAACTAGCGGGGACAATGAGCAGTTCTTC,CASSLTSGDNEQFF
TRBJ2-7,-,-,TRBV28,TGTGCCAGCAGTTTATACAGGGCCCCCTACGAGCAGTACTTC,CASSLYRAPYEQYF
TRBJ1-3,-,TRBD1,TRBV19,TGTGCCAGTAACCCTGGACAGGGGCCGGCTGGAAACACCATATATTTT,CASNPGQGPAGNTIYF
TRBJ2-7,-,TRBD1,TRBV5-1,TGCGCCAGCAGCCGTGCCCCGGGACAGAGCTCCTACGAGCAGTACTTC,CASSRAPGQSSYEQYF
TRBJ1-3,-,-,TRBV2,TGTGCCAGCAGCGTCGGGATAGGAAACACCATATATTTT,CASSVGIGNTIYF
TRBJ2-2,few,-,TRBV19,TGTGCCAGTAGACAGGCGAACACCGGGGAGCTGTTTTTT,CASRQANTGELFF
TRBJ2-7,-,TRBD2,TRBV30,TGTGCCTGGACGAGGCTTAGCGGGAATCACGAGCAGTACTTC,CAWTRLSGNHEQYF
TRBJ2-4,-,TRBD2,TRBV9,TGTGCCAGCAGCGTAATGGGAGGGGAGGAAAACATTCAGTACTTC,CASSVMGGEENIQYF
TRBJ2-7,-,-,TRBV15,TGTGCCACCAGCAGTGGACTCTTCTCCTACGAGCAGTACTTC,CATSSGLFSYEQYF
TRBJ2-6,-,-,TRBV11-3,TGTGCCAGCAGCTACGGGGAAGACGTCCTGACTTTC,CASSYGEDVLTF
TRBJ1-3,few,-,TRBV29-1,TGCAGCGGCAGGGGATCTGGAAACACCATATATTTT,CSGRGSGNTIYF
TRBJ2-3,-,-,TRBV10-2,TGCGCCAGCAGTGGTCTGGAGTATGTGGCAGATACGCAGTATTTT,CASSGLEYVADTQYF
TRBJ1-5,-,TRBD1,TRBV28,TGTGCCAGCAGCCTCGGACAGGGAGTTATAGAAGGCAATCAGCCCCAGCATTTT,CASSLGQGVIEGNQPQHF
TRBJ1-5,-,-,TRBV6-1,TGTGCCAGCAGTGAATATTATATACCGAGGGCTAATCAGCCCCAGCATTTT,CASSEYYIPRANQPQHF
TRBJ2-3,many,TRBD1,TRBV2,TGTGCCAGCAGCGGGGGACAGGGGAGCACAGATACGCAGTATTTT,CASSGGQGSTDTQYF
TRBJ2-7,-,TRBD2,TRBV5-1,TGCGCCAGCAGCTTGGACGGCGGGAGCAGGGACGAGCAGTACTTC,CASSLDGGSRDEQYF
TRBJ1-5,-,TRBD1,TRBV6-1,TGTGCCAGCAGTGAAGCCGGGACAGGCAATCAGCCCCAGCATTTT,CASSEAGTGNQPQHF
TRBJ2-5,-,TRBD1,TRBV25-1,TGTGCCAGCAGTGTGACAGGGGGGCAAGAGACCCAGTACTTC,CASSVTGGQETQYF
TRBJ2-7,-,-,TRBV5-1,TGCGCCAGCAGCTACAGGCAACCCTACGAGCAGTACTTC,CASSYRQPYEQYF
TRBJ2-7,-,TRBD2,TRBV7-2,TGTGCCAGCAGCATCCTAGCGGAAGAACTCTACGAGCAGTACTTC,CASSILAEELYEQYF
TRBJ2-2,-,-,TRBV6-1,TGTGCCAGCAGTGAGACAGGCACCGGGGAGCTGTTTTTT,CASSETGTGELFF
TRBJ1-1,-,-,TRBV5-8,TGTGCCAGCAGCTTGACTGACAGGTTCAGCACTGAAGCTTTCTTT,CASSLTDRFSTEAFF
TRBJ1-4,few,-,TRBV23-1,TGCGCCAGCAGTCAATCTGCCAGGGTTAATGAAAAACTGTTTTTT,CASSQSARVNEKLFF
TRBJ2-7,-,TRBD1,TRBV7-9,TGTGCCAGCAGCTACCGGGACAGGGTCTACGAGCAGTACTTC,CASSYRDRVYEQYF
TRBJ1-2,-,-,TRBV28,TGTGCCAGCAGTTTAATAACAGGGACCAGTTACGGCTCCTTC,CASSLITGTSYGSF
TRBJ2-7,-,-,TRBV2,TGTGCCAGCAGTGATCAAGCGGTCAACTACGAGCAGTACTTC,CASSDQAVNYEQYF
TRBJ2-1,-,-,TRBV5-1,TGCGCCAGCAGCTTGGCCGGAGGACTCAAAATGGCCTACAATGAGCAGTTCTTC,CASSLAGGLKMAYNEQFF
TRBJ2-2,-,TRBD2,TRBV2,TGTGCGGGTTTAGTCGGGACTAGCGGGACTCTGAACACCGGGGAGCTGTTTTTT,CAGLVGTSGTLNTGELFF
TRBJ1-1,-,-,TRBV7-9,TGTGCCAGCAGCTTACAGATCTTGAACACTGAAGCTTTCTTT,CASSLQILNTEAFF
TRBJ2-6,once,-,TRBV19,TGTGCCAGCCGGACAAAACCTATCTCTGGGGCCAACGTCCTGACTTTC,CASRTKPISGANVLTF